This T cell receptor beta chain is from a study of PD-1 blockade in classical Hodgkin lymphoma. General study findings and limits: Diversity similar to that of newly diagnosed patients was seen at baseline in complete responders.

The CDR3 runs to 16 residues. CDR1 is SEHNR and CDR2 is FQNEAQ in the germline V gene (reference sequence). The V end was cut by 2 bases, the J end by 0 bases, with 11 bases between. Documented time point: cycle 4 day 1 (C4D1), after six to seven weeks of nivolumab. Every one of the patients relapsed after autologous stem cell transplantation (brentuximab vedotin exposure was variable). About this clone: The target antigen is unknown.

Clones were sequenced by immunoSEQ multiplex PCR, and TCRdb holds only the in-frame ones, with some missing. The repertoire includes over 15,000 clones, around four fifths of them detected once, and approximately 13% sits in the top ten. This clonotype was sampled from a human donor with classical Hodgkin lymphoma. The sample was peripheral blood mononuclear cells (PBMCs), taken before the fourth cycle of nivolumab. The rearrangement links TRBV7-9 to TRBJ2-1; D perhaps matches TRBD1 (6 bases). Written as DNA, the CDR3 is TGTGCCAGCAGCTTACTAAGGGGGACCTCCTACAATGAGCAGTTCTTC. Translating it yields CASSLLRGTSYNEQFF.